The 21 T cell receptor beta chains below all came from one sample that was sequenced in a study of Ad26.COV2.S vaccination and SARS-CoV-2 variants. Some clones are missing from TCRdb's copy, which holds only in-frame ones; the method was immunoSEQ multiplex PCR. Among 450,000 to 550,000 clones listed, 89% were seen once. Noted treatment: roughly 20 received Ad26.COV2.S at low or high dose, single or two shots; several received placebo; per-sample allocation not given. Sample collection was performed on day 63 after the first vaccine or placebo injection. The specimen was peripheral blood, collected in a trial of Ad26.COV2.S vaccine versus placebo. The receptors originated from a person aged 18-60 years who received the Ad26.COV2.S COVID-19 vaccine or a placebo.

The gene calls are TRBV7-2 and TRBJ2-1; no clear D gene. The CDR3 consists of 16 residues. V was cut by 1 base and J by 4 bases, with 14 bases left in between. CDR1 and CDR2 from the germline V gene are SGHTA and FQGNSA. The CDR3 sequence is CASSLGPGRSYNEQFF. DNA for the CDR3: TGTGCCAGCAGCTTAGGTCCCGGACGGAGTTACAATGAGCAGTTCTTC. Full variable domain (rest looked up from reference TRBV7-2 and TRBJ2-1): GAGVSQSPSNKVTEKGKDVELRCDPISGHTALYWYRQSLGQGLEFLIYFQGNSAPDKSGLPSDRFSAERTGGSVSTLTIQRTQQEDSAVYLCASSLGPGRSYNEQFFGPGTRLTVL.

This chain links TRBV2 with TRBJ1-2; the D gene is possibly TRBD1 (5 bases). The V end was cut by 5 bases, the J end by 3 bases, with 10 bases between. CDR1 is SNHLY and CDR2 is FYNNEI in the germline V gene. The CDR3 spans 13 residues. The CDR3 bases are TGTGCCAGCAGTCCAATAGGGGACTATGGCTACACCTTC. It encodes CASSPIGDYGYTF.

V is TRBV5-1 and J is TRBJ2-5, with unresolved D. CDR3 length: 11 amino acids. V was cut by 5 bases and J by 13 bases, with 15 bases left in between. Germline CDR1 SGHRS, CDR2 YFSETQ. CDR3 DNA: TGCGCCAGCAGTTTCGGTAGTCGGTCGTACTTC. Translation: CASSFGSRSYF.

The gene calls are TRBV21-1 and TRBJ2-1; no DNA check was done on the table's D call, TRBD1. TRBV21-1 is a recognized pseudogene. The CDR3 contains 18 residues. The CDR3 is CASSKEGDREGSYNEQFF. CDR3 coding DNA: TGTGCCAGCAGCAAAGAAGGCGACAGGGAAGGCTCCTACAATGAGCAGTTCTTC.

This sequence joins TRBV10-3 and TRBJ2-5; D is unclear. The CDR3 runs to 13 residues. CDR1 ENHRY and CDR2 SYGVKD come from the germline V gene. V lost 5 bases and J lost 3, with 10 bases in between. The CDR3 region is CAISLGRKETQYF. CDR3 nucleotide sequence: TGTGCCATCAGTCTAGGACGGAAAGAGACCCAGTACTTC.

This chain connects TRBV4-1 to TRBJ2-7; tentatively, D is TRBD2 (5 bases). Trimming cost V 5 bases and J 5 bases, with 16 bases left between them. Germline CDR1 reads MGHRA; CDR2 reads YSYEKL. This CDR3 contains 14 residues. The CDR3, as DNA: TGCGCCAGCAGCGTAAGAGAGGGATTCCACGAGCAGTACTTC. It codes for CASSVREGFHEQYF.

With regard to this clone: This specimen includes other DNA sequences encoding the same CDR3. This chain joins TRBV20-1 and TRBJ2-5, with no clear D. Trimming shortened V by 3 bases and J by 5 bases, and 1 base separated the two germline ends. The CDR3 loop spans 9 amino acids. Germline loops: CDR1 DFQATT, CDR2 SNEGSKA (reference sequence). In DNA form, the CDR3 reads TGCAGTGCTAGGGAGACCCAGTACTTC. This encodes CSARETQYF.

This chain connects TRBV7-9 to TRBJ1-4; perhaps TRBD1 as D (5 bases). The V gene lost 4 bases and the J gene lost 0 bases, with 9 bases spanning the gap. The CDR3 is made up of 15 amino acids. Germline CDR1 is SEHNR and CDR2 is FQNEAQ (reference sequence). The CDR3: CASSSVGATNEKLFF. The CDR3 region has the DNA TGTGCCAGCAGCTCGGTGGGGGCAACTAATGAAAAACTGTTTTTT.

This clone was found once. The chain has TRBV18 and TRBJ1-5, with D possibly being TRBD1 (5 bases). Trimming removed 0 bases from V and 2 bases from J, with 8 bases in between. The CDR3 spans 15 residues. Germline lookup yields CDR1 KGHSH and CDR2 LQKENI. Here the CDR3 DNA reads TGTGCCAGCTCACCACCGGGGGATGGCAATCAGCCCCAGCATTTT. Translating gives CASSPPGDGNQPQHF.

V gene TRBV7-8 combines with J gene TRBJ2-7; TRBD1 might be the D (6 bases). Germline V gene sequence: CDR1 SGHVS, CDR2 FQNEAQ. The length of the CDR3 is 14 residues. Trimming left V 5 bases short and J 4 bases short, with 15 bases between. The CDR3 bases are TGTGCCAGCAGCACCCGGACAGAGGCGTACGAGCAGTACTTC. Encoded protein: CASSTRTEAYEQYF.

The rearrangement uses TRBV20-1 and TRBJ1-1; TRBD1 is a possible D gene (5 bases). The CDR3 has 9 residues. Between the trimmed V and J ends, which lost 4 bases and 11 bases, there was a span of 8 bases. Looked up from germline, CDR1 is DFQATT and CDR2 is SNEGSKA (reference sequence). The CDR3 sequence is CSATPGAFF. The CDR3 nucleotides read TGCAGTGCTACTCCAGGGGCTTTCTTT.

DNA of the CDR3: TGTGCCACCAGCCTGGGGGACCACTCCTACAATGAGCAGTTCTTC. As protein: CATSLGDHSYNEQFF. The V gene is TRBV24-1, the J gene TRBJ2-1; either TRBD1 or TRBD2 may supply D (5 bases each). Germline values: CDR1 KGHDR, CDR2 SFDVKD. Trimming shortened V by 7 bases and J by 0 bases, and 12 bases separated the two germline ends. The CDR3 contains 15 residues.

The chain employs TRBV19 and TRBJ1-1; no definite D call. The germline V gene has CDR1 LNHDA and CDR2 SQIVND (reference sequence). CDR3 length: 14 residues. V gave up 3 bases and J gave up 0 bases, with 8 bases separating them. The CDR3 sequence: CASSIWGVNTEAFF. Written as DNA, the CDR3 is TGTGCCAGTAGTATCTGGGGAGTGAACACTGAAGCTTTCTTT.

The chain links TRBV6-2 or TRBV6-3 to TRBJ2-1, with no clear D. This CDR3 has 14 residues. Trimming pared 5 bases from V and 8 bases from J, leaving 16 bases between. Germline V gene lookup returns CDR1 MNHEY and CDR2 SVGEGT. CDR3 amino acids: CASSTVLEGHEQFF. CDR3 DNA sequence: TGTGCCAGCAGTACCGTTCTAGAAGGACATGAGCAGTTCTTC.

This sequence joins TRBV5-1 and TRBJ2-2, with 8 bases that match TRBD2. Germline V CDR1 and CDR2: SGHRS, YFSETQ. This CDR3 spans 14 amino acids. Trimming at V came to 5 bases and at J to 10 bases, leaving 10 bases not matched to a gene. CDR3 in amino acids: CASSGQAGAQELFF. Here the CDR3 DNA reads TGCGCCAGCAGTGGGCAAGCGGGGGCGCAGGAGCTGTTTTTT.

The CDR3 here is CASSPSGFHYNEQFF. CDR3 DNA sequence: TGTGCCAGCAGCCCCAGTGGCTTTCACTACAATGAGCAGTTCTTC. The chain joins TRBV7-3 to TRBJ2-1; D ambiguous. CDR3 size: 15 residues. The V gene's germline CDR1 is SGHTA and CDR2 FQGTGA. Between the trimmed V and J ends, which lost 5 bases and 3 bases, there was a span of 14 bases.

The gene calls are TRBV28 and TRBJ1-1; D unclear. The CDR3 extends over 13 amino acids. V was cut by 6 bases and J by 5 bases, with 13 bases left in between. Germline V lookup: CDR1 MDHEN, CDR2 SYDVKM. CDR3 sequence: CASRRLAGTEAFF. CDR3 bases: TGTGCCAGCAGGCGGTTGGCCGGGACTGAAGCTTTCTTT.

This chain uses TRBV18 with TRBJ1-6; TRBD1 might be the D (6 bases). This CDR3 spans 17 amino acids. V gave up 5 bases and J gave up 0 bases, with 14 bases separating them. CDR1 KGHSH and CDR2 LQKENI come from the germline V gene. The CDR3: CASSTTTGRSYNSPLHF. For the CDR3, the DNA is TGTGCCAGCTCAACCACGACAGGCCGCTCCTATAATTCACCCCTCCACTTT.

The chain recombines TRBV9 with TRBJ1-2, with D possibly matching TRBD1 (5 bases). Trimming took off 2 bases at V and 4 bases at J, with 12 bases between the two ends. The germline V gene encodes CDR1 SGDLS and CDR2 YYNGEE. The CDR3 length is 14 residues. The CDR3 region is CASSVRGDFYGYTF. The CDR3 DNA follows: TGTGCCAGCAGCGTCCGGGGGGACTTCTATGGCTACACCTTC.

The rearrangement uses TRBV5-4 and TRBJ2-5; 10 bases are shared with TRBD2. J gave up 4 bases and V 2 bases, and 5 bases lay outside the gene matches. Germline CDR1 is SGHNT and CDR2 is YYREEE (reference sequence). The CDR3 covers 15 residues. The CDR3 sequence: CASSFGAGGRETQYF. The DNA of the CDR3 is TGTGCCAGCAGCTTCGGAGCGGGGGGGCGAGAGACCCAGTACTTC.

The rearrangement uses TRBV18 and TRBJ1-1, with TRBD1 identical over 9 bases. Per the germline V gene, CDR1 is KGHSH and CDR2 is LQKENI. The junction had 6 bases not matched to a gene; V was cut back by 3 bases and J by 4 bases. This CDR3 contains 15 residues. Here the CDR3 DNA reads TGTGCCAGCTCACCCTCGACAGGGGGTTTCACTGAAGCTTTCTTT. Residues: CASSPSTGGFTEAFF.